This is a list of T cell receptor beta chains from one sample in a study of T cell responses to AZD1222 COVID-19 vaccine. Here immunoSEQ multiplex PCR was the method, and the copy in TCRdb shows in-frame clones only, minus some. The sample consists of over 110,000 clones, roughly 92% of them appearing once. The sequences come from peripheral blood, collected on day 0 of AZD1222 vaccination. These receptor sequences come from an adult in good health. CDR3s leave out the opening cysteine and the closing phenylalanine or tryptophan.

CDR3 protein: SVGAAGGVYEQY
V gene: TRBV29-1
J gene: TRBJ2-7

CDR3 protein: AISEGGGGGTEAF
V gene: TRBV10-3
J gene: TRBJ1-1

CDR3 protein: ATSRGLGTRFTDTQY
V gene: TRBV15
J gene: TRBJ2-3

CDR3 protein: ASSPGTAYEQY
V gene: TRBV6-5
J gene: TRBJ2-7

CDR3 protein: ASSLGGGSTTDTQY
V gene: TRBV11-3
J gene: TRBJ2-3

CDR3 protein: ASSLLGILQY
V gene: TRBV3-1/TRBV3-2
J gene: TRBJ2-7

CDR3 protein: ASSKARRGRTGELF
V gene: TRBV21-1
J gene: TRBJ2-2

CDR3 protein: ASSPLGLASGEQY
V gene: TRBV4-1
J gene: TRBJ2-7

CDR3 protein: ASDPVVGTEAF
V gene: TRBV6-5
J gene: TRBJ1-1

CDR3 protein: ASSLRLAGSYEQY
V gene: TRBV5-1
J gene: TRBJ2-7

CDR3 protein: ASSPLVNTEAF
V gene: TRBV18
J gene: TRBJ1-1

CDR3 protein: ASSYSGLPRGNQPQH
V gene: TRBV6-2/TRBV6-3
J gene: TRBJ1-5

CDR3 protein: ASSSQPGGAYGYT
V gene: TRBV27
J gene: TRBJ1-2

CDR3 protein: ASSQTLREQF
V gene: TRBV7-2
J gene: TRBJ2-1

CDR3 protein: AWRSVRTSRGNYGYT
V gene: TRBV30
J gene: TRBJ1-2

CDR3 protein: ATSEGGRANTGELF
V gene: TRBV24-1
J gene: TRBJ2-2

CDR3 protein: ASSQGFDENQPQH
V gene: TRBV3-1/TRBV3-2
J gene: TRBJ1-5

CDR3 protein: ASSYSNVRATFGAF
V gene: TRBV6-5
J gene: TRBJ1-1

CDR3 protein: ASSQALGGHNQPQH
V gene: TRBV4-1
J gene: TRBJ1-5

CDR3 protein: ASSDGTGESQPQH
V gene: TRBV25-1
J gene: TRBJ1-5

CDR3 protein: ASKPHRLKPVYEQY
V gene: TRBV2
J gene: TRBJ2-7

CDR3 protein: ASSSDGISGYNEQF
V gene: TRBV7-8
J gene: TRBJ2-1

CDR3 protein: SASGQFTDTQY
V gene: TRBV20-1
J gene: TRBJ2-3

CDR3 protein: ASSSSVGGEQY
V gene: TRBV11-3
J gene: TRBJ2-7

CDR3 protein: ASSDGTGDTEAF
V gene: TRBV10-1
J gene: TRBJ1-1

CDR3 protein: ASSSTLAPYEQY
V gene: TRBV5-5
J gene: TRBJ2-7

CDR3 protein: ASSRRGIYEQY
V gene: TRBV7-2
J gene: TRBJ2-7

CDR3 protein: ASSFPFLAGGLDEQF
V gene: TRBV5-1
J gene: TRBJ2-1

CDR3 protein: AISPRGRGRSTGELF
V gene: TRBV10-3
J gene: TRBJ2-2

CDR3 protein: ASSPQGTSGDYSYEQF
V gene: TRBV7-2
J gene: TRBJ2-1

CDR3 protein: ASSFDREGYGYT
V gene: TRBV28
J gene: TRBJ1-2

CDR3 protein: ASSYPGQNYEQY
V gene: TRBV6-5
J gene: TRBJ2-7

CDR3 protein: ASSSGRGGEY
V gene: TRBV5-1
J gene: TRBJ2-5

CDR3 protein: ASSEAGTASGQPQH
V gene: TRBV6-1
J gene: TRBJ1-5

CDR3 protein: ASSVDSGGSYGYT
V gene: TRBV9
J gene: TRBJ1-2

CDR3 protein: ASSAGLLTDTQY
V gene: TRBV5-1
J gene: TRBJ2-3

CDR3 protein: ASSLSLASSYEQY
V gene: TRBV11-2
J gene: TRBJ2-7

CDR3 protein: ASSQEPGSGANVLT
V gene: TRBV4-1
J gene: TRBJ2-6

CDR3 protein: ASSLGPQKSRIYEQY
V gene: TRBV11-2
J gene: TRBJ2-7

CDR3 protein: ASSHSRQGYNSPLH
V gene: TRBV11-2
J gene: TRBJ1-6

CDR3 protein: ASSLGPGPQH
V gene: TRBV12-3/TRBV12-4
J gene: TRBJ1-5

CDR3 protein: ASRGTARTEAF
V gene: TRBV7-9
J gene: TRBJ1-1

CDR3 protein: ASRRAPAGGNTIY
V gene: TRBV7-2
J gene: TRBJ1-3

CDR3 protein: ASSLQGKGANVLT
V gene: TRBV7-2
J gene: TRBJ2-6

CDR3 protein: ASRPSPGQGYKVDYGYT
V gene: TRBV12-2
J gene: TRBJ1-2

CDR3 protein: ASSTGGAGQPQH
V gene: TRBV9
J gene: TRBJ1-5

CDR3 protein: ASSQVMGQY
V gene: TRBV7-8
J gene: TRBJ2-7

CDR3 protein: ASSPGWDTLTYEQY
V gene: TRBV28
J gene: TRBJ2-7

CDR3 protein: ASSVGNSGRAAQY
V gene: TRBV9
J gene: TRBJ2-3

CDR3 protein: AWTGNLGNSPLH
V gene: TRBV30
J gene: TRBJ1-6

CDR3 protein: ASSEFLQGTSKETQY
V gene: TRBV6-1
J gene: TRBJ2-5

CDR3 protein: ASSLGPLRSVSYEQY
V gene: TRBV11-2
J gene: TRBJ2-7

CDR3 protein: ASSLDSVSYEQY
V gene: TRBV5-1
J gene: TRBJ2-7

CDR3 protein: ASSLLPAGLYEQY
V gene: TRBV7-2
J gene: TRBJ2-7

CDR3 protein: ASSLLVRVTAGNTIY
V gene: TRBV5-6
J gene: TRBJ1-3

CDR3 protein: ASSKDRGAQETQY
V gene: TRBV13
J gene: TRBJ2-5

CDR3 protein: ASSIWGLSGSAEEQY
V gene: TRBV19
J gene: TRBJ2-7

CDR3 protein: ASSLFGQESSYEQY
V gene: TRBV4-2
J gene: TRBJ2-7